This T cell receptor (beta chain) is from a study of blood T cell repertoires in COVID-19. The table came from immunoSEQ multiplex PCR; TCRdb's copy has only in-frame clones and leaves some out. Here the sample spans around 330,000 clones, about 88% being singletons. V gave up 7 bases and J gave up 4 bases, with 16 bases separating them. CDR1 is ENHRY, CDR2 SYGVKD, per germline. The CDR3 has 14 residues. This TCR was sampled from a man aged 55 to 70 who had recovered from COVID-19. Sequencing was performed on PBMCs or T cells enriched from blood (not recorded which). The chain joins TRBV10-3 to TRBJ1-2; TRBD1 might be the D (5 bases). This chain's CDR3 is CAIKEDSLPYGYTF. The CDR3 coding sequence is TGTGCCATCAAAGAAGACAGCCTACCCTATGGCTACACCTTC.